Listed below are T cell receptor beta chains from one sample, sequenced in a study of T cell responses to AZD1222 COVID-19 vaccine. Clones were read by immunoSEQ multiplex PCR, and TCRdb kept only the in-frame ones, dropping some. This sample has fewer than 90,000 clones; just over 85% occur once, and the top ten carry 5.6%. Sequenced material: peripheral blood, taken 28 days after the second AZD1222 dose. Receptors originate from an adult who received the AZD1222 COVID-19 vaccine. CDR3s include the opening cysteine and the closing phenylalanine or tryptophan. The D gene is left open where the match is weak. Size tells how often a clone was seen (once, few, many) or the class of an expanded clone, and some rows leave it out.

D	size	length	J	V	DNA	CDR3
NA	many	17	TRBJ1-5	TRBV4-1	TGCGCCAGCAGCCAAGGGGCCGGGGTAGGGGGGAATCAGCCCCAGCATTTT	CASSQGAGVGGNQPQHF
NA	NA	13	TRBJ2-6	TRBV14	TGTGCCAGCAGCAACTCTGGGGCCAACGTCCTGACTTTC	CASSNSGANVLTF
NA	NA	13	TRBJ1-5	TRBV7-2	TGTGCCAGCAGCTACGGGACCAATCAGCCCCAGCATTTT	CASSYGTNQPQHF
NA	NA	15	TRBJ2-7	TRBV3-1/TRBV3-2	TGTGCCAGCAGCCAACGTGGAGGGGGAGGCTACGAGCAGTACTTC	CASSQRGGGGYEQYF
NA	NA	15	TRBJ2-1	TRBV19	TGTGCCACCCGATCAAGTGACAGGTCCTACAATGAGCAGTTCTTC	CATRSSDRSYNEQFF
NA	NA	15	TRBJ2-7	TRBV5-1	TGCGCCAGCAGCAGGGATGGACAGAGCTCCTACGAGCAGTACTTC	CASSRDGQSSYEQYF
NA	NA	12	TRBJ2-7	TRBV5-8	TGTGCCAGCAGCTTCGGCCGGTTGGGGCAGTACTTC	CASSFGRLGQYF
TRBD2	NA	18	TRBJ2-2	TRBV4-2	TGTGCCAGCAGCCAAGGGCTCAGCGGGGGGCTGAACACCGGGGAGCTGTTTTTT	CASSQGLSGGLNTGELFF
TRBD1	NA	14	TRBJ1-1	TRBV10-3	TGTGCCATCAGCGTACAGGGGGTAGAAGGTGAAGCTTTCTTT	CAISVQGVEGEAFF
NA	NA	12	TRBJ2-1	TRBV11-2	TGTGCCAGCAGCTCTAGTGGGTATGAGCAGTTCTTC	CASSSSGYEQFF
TRBD1	NA	12	TRBJ1-5	TRBV19	TGTGCCAGACCGAGGGACAGGCAGCCCCAGCATTTT	CARPRDRQPQHF
NA	NA	13	TRBJ1-3	TRBV18	TGTGCCAGCTCAGGAGGTAACGGAAACACCATATATTTT	CASSGGNGNTIYF
NA	NA	20	TRBJ2-3	TRBV5-1	TGCGCCAGCAGCTTGTCCCCGGGGTCCCCGGGAGCGCTGCCCACAGATACGCAGTATTTT	CASSLSPGSPGALPTDTQYF
TRBD2	NA	15	TRBJ2-1	TRBV11-3	TGTGCCAGCAGTACAAGACTAGCGGTTTACAATGAGCAGTTCTTC	CASSTRLAVYNEQFF
NA	NA	12	TRBJ1-2	TRBV12-3/TRBV12-4	TGTGCCAGCAGCTCTAACCGGGGTGGCTACACCTTC	CASSSNRGGYTF
TRBD1	NA	15	TRBJ1-3	TRBV6-6	TGTGCCAGCAGTCAACCGGGACAGCGTGGAAACACCATATATTTT	CASSQPGQRGNTIYF
TRBD2	NA	15	TRBJ2-5	TRBV11-2	TGTGCCAGCAGCCCCGGAGTAGCGGGGGGGAAGACCCAGTACTTC	CASSPGVAGGKTQYF
NA	NA	13	TRBJ2-3	TRBV3-1/TRBV3-2	TGTGCCAGCAGCCAACAGGGGGGCGATACGCAGTATTTT	CASSQQGGDTQYF
NA	once	14	TRBJ1-1	TRBV27	TGTGCCAGCAGTTTAGCTTGGTGGAACACTGAAGCTTTCTTT	CASSLAWWNTEAFF
NA	few	14	TRBJ1-2	TRBV6-5	TGTGCCAGCAGTTACTCAGCTAGCCTTTTGGGCTACACCTTC	CASSYSASLLGYTF
NA	NA	17	TRBJ1-5	TRBV3-1/TRBV3-2	TGTGCCAGCAGCCAAGGTAGTTTGGGGCTTAGCAATCAGCCCCAGCATTTT	CASSQGSLGLSNQPQHF
TRBD1	NA	13	TRBJ1-2	TRBV7-9	TGTGCCAGCAGCTTAGTGGGGGACAGAGGCTACACCTTC	CASSLVGDRGYTF
TRBD1	NA	14	TRBJ1-1	TRBV7-9	TGTGCCAGCAGCTACAGGGGAATGAACACTGAAGCTTTCTTT	CASSYRGMNTEAFF
TRBD1	NA	16	TRBJ1-5	TRBV5-6	TGTGCCAGCAGCTTGGGCAGGGGGCGACGCAATCAGCCCCAGCATTTT	CASSLGRGRRNQPQHF
NA	NA	13	TRBJ2-7	TRBV9	TGTGCCAGCAGCGTAGCTGGGTCCTACGAGCAGTACTTC	CASSVAGSYEQYF
TRBD1	NA	13	TRBJ1-2	TRBV5-4	TGTGCCAGCAGATCGGACAGGGGCTATGGCTACACCTTC	CASRSDRGYGYTF
NA	once	14	TRBJ1-1	TRBV7-2	TGTGCCAGCAGCGTGAGGGGGTTGAACACTGAAGCTTTCTTT	CASSVRGLNTEAFF
NA	NA	18	TRBJ2-4	TRBV6-2/TRBV6-3	TGTGCCAGCAGTTACGGTGGGGGGGGCAAAGGAGCCAAAAACATTCAGTACTTC	CASSYGGGGKGAKNIQYF
NA	NA	13	TRBJ1-4	TRBV19	TGTGCCAGTAAGGCGTACCAGAATGAAAAACTGTTTTTT	CASKAYQNEKLFF
TRBD1	NA	13	TRBJ1-5	TRBV6-5	TGTGCCAGCAGACAGGGGGGTAATCAGCCCCAGCATTTT	CASRQGGNQPQHF
NA	NA	11	TRBJ2-3	TRBV19	TGTGCCAGCGGGCACACAGATACGCAGTATTTT	CASGHTDTQYF
TRBD1	NA	17	TRBJ1-1	TRBV2	TGTGCCAGCAGGCCCGGGACAGGGCGCGGTAGGAACACTGAAGCTTTCTTT	CASRPGTGRGRNTEAFF
NA	NA	17	TRBJ2-7	TRBV4-2	TGTGCCAGCAGCCAAGGGGGGCTTGGCGGGAGTTCATACGAGCAGTACTTC	CASSQGGLGGSSYEQYF
NA	NA	15	TRBJ1-3	TRBV11-2	TGTGCCAGCAGCTTAGATCCGGGGGCTGGAAACACCATATATTTT	CASSLDPGAGNTIYF
TRBD1	NA	13	TRBJ1-1	TRBV29-1	TGCAGCGTGGAGGGACAGGGGAGATCTGAAGCTTTCTTT	CSVEGQGRSEAFF
NA	NA	14	TRBJ1-5	TRBV27	TGTGCCAGCAGAGAGGGGTATAGCAATCAGCCCCAGCATTTT	CASREGYSNQPQHF
TRBD1	NA	17	TRBJ1-5	TRBV4-1	TGCGCCAGCAGCCAAGGCCCTCCGGGACAGGGTAATCAGCCCCAGCATTTT	CASSQGPPGQGNQPQHF
NA	few	14	TRBJ2-7	TRBV6-5	TGTGCCAGCAGTCAGGGACGAGCGGTCTACGAGCAGTACTTC	CASSQGRAVYEQYF
NA	NA	14	TRBJ1-1	TRBV28	TGTGCCAGCAGTACCTCGACACGGAACACTGAAGCTTTCTTT	CASSTSTRNTEAFF
NA	NA	14	TRBJ2-7	TRBV24-1	TGTGCCACCAATAAATGGACAGTATCCTACGAGCAGTACTTC	CATNKWTVSYEQYF
TRBD2	NA	15	TRBJ2-1	TRBV6-1	TGTGCCAGCAGTGAATTCGGGAGGTTGTACAATGAGCAGTTCTTC	CASSEFGRLYNEQFF
NA	NA	17	TRBJ2-7	TRBV21-1	TGTGCCAGCAGCAAGGCGGCGCTAGCGGGGGGTTCCTACGAGCAGTACTTC	CASSKAALAGGSYEQYF
TRBD1	NA	15	TRBJ1-6	TRBV27	TGTGCCAGCAGCTATAGGACAGGGTTTAATTCACCCCTCCACTTT	CASSYRTGFNSPLHF
TRBD2	NA	16	TRBJ2-1	TRBV5-1	TGCGCCAGCAGCTTCCTAGCGGGGGGTCAATACAATGAGCAGTTCTTC	CASSFLAGGQYNEQFF
NA	many	14	TRBJ2-5	TRBV5-4	TGTGCCAGCAGCCAGGGAGCAGTGTTGGAGACCCAGTACTTC	CASSQGAVLETQYF